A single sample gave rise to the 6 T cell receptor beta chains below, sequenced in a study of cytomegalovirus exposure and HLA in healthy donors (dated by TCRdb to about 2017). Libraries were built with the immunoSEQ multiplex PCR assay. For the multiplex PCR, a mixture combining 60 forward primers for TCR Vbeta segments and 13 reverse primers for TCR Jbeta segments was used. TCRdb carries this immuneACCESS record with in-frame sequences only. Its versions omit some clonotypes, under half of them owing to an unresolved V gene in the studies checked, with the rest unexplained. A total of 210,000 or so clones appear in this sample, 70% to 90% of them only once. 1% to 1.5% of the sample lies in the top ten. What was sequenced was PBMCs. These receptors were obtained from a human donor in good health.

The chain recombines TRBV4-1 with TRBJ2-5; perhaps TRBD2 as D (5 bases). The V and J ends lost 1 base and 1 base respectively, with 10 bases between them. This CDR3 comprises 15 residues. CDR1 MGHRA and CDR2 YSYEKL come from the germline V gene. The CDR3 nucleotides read TGCGCCAGCAGCCAAGGGCGGGCTATCCAAGAGACCCAGTACTTC. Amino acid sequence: CASSQGRAIQETQYF.

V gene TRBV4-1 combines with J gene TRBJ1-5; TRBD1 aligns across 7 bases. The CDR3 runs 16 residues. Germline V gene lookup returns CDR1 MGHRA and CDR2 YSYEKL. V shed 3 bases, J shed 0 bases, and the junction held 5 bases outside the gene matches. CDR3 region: CASSHVGQASNQPQHF. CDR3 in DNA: TGCGCCAGCAGCCACGTCGGACAGGCTAGCAATCAGCCCCAGCATTTT.

CDR3 protein: CASRRPGLNYGYTF. The CDR3, as DNA: TGTGCCAGTCGACGCCCAGGCCTTAACTATGGCTACACCTTC. The V call is TRBV2, the J call TRBJ1-2; unclear D gene. Germline lookup yields CDR1 SNHLY and CDR2 FYNNEI. The V and J ends lost 9 bases and 1 base respectively, with 15 bases between them. The CDR3 runs 14 residues.

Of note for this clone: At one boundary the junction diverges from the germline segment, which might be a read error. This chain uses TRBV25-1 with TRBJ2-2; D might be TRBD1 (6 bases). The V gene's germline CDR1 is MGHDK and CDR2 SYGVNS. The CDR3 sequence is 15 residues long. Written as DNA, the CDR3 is TGTGCCAGCAGTGACGCAGGGGCGAACATCGGGGAGCTGTTTTTT. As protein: CASSDAGANIGELFF.

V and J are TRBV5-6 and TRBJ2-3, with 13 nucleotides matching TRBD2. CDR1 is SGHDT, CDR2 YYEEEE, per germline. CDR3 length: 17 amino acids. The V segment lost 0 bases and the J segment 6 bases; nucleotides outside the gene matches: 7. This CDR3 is CASSLAGTSGARDTQYF. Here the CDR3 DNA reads TGTGCCAGCAGCTTGGCCGGGACTAGCGGGGCCCGTGATACGCAGTATTTT.

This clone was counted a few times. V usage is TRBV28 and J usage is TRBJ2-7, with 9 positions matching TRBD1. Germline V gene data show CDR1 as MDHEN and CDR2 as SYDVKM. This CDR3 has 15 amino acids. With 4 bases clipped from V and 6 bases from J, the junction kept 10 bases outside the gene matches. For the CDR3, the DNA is TGTGCCAGCAGTTCGCCGGGACAGGGACTTTCCGAGCAGTACTTC. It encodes CASSSPGQGLSEQYF.